This T cell receptor (beta chain) was identified in a study of response to subunit inactivated influenza vaccine. TCRdb passed the RT-PCR reads through MiXCR, listing each CDR3 protein once. The sample yields over 400,000 distinct CDR3 sequences, about 10% seen once. The CDR3 has 16 amino acids. Trimming cost V 0 bases and J 4 bases, with 13 bases left between them. The germline CDR1 and CDR2 sequences are SGHRS and YFSETQ. This specimen was PBMCs from blood, taken about 6 weeks after vaccination. The chain is built from TRBV5-1 and TRBJ2-2; the D gene is possibly TRBD1 (7 bases). This clonotype was sampled from a man aged 45 to 65 who received an inactivated influenza vaccine. The CDR3 sequence is CASSLEGRGVTGELFF. The CDR3 nucleotides read TGCGCCAGCAGCTTGGAAGGCAGGGGGGTCACCGGGGAGCTGTTTTTT.